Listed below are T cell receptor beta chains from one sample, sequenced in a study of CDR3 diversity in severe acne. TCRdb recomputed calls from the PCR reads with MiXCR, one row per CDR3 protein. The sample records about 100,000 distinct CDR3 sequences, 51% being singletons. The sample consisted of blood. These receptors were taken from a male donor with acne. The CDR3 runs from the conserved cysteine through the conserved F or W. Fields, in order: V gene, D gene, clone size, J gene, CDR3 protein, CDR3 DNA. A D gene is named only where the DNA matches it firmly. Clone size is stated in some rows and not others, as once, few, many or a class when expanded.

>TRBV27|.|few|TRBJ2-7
CASSPTLSYEQYF
TGTGCCAGCAGTCCAACCCTCTCCTACGAGCAGTACTTC
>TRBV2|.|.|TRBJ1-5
CASKHRARINQPQHF
TGTGCCAGCAAACACCGGGCCCGAATCAATCAGCCCCAGCATTTT
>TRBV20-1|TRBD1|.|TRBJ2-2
CSARQQGALTGELFF
TGCAGTGCTAGACAACAGGGGGCGCTGACCGGGGAGCTGTTTTTT
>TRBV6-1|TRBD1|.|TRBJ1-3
CASSDGTVYGYFETGNTIYF
TGTGCCAGCAGTGATGGGACAGTGTATGGCTACTTTGAAACTGGAAACACCATATATTTT
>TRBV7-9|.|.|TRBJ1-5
CASTNGHQPQHF
TGTGCCAGCACCAATGGCCATCAGCCCCAGCATTTT
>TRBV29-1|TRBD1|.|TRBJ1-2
CSVGQGYRDYGYTF
TGCAGCGTTGGACAGGGTTATCGGGACTATGGCTACACCTTC
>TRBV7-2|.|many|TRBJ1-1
CASSFLAPLNTEAFF
TGTGCCAGCAGCTTTTTGGCTCCCCTGAACACTGAAGCTTTCTTT
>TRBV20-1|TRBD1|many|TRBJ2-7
CSASWDRGEKQYF
TGCAGTGCTAGTTGGGACAGGGGGGAAAAGCAGTACTTC
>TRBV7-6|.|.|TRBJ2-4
CASSTGLAKNIQYF
TGTGCCAGCAGCACCGGACTAGCCAAAAACATTCAGTACTTC
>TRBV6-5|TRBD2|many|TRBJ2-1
CASTKARTSGSNEQFF
TGTGCCAGCACCAAGGCAAGGACTAGCGGGAGCAATGAGCAGTTCTTC
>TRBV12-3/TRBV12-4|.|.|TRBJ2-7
CASSHDGRPEYEQYF
TGTGCCAGCAGCCATGACGGGCGTCCGGAATACGAGCAGTACTTC
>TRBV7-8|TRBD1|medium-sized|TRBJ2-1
CASRSRTGAYNEQFF
TGTGCCAGCAGATCCCGGACAGGGGCCTACAATGAGCAGTTCTTC
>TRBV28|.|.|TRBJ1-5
CASSFLGGDQPQHF
TGTGCCAGCAGTTTTCTGGGGGGCGATCAGCCCCAGCATTTT
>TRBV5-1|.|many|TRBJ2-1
CASSSQVWGSSYNEQFF
TGCGCCAGCAGCTCCCAGGTTTGGGGCAGCTCCTACAATGAGCAGTTCTTC
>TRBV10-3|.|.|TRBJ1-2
CAIGYGYTF
TGTGCCATCGGCTATGGCTACACCTTC
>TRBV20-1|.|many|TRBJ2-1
CSARVLRWGSLGTSHFGQFF
TGCAGTGCTAGAGTCCTAAGGTGGGGATCACTGGGGACCTCACATTTTGGGCAGTTCTTC
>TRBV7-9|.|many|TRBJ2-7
CASSPRSGTADYEQYF
TGTGCCAGCAGCCCCCGGTCGGGCACGGCCGACTACGAGCAGTACTTC
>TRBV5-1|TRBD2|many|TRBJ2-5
CASSLGTREAETQYF
TGCGCCAGCAGCTTGGGGACTAGGGAGGCAGAGACCCAGTACTTC
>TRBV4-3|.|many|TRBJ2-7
CASSRDLSYEQYF
TGCGCCAGCAGTCGGGACTTATCCTACGAGCAGTACTTC
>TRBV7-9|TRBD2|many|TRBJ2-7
CASSLNRAKLAGESQLAYEQYF
TGTGCCAGCAGCTTAAACAGGGCGAAATTAGCGGGAGAGAGCCAACTAGCCTACGAGCAGTACTTC
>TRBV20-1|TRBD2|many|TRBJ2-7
CSLAGAPNHEQYF
TGCAGCCTAGCGGGGGCCCCTAACCACGAGCAGTACTTC
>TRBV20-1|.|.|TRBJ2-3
CSPRAGDTQYF
TGCAGCCCGCGAGCGGGAGATACGCAGTATTTT
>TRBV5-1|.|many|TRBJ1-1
CASSLAESRAQHAMNTEAFF
TGCGCCAGCAGCTTGGCCGAAAGCAGGGCGCAGCACGCAATGAACACTGAAGCTTTCTTT
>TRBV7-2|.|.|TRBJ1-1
CASSLSGQPEAFF
TGTGCCAGCAGCTTATCTGGCCAGCCTGAAGCTTTCTTT
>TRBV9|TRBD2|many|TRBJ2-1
CASREASGSEQFF
TGTGCCAGCAGGGAGGCTAGCGGGAGCGAGCAGTTCTTC
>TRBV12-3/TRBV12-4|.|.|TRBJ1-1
CASRLRGNTEAFF
TGTGCCAGCAGACTCAGGGGTAACACTGAAGCTTTCTTT